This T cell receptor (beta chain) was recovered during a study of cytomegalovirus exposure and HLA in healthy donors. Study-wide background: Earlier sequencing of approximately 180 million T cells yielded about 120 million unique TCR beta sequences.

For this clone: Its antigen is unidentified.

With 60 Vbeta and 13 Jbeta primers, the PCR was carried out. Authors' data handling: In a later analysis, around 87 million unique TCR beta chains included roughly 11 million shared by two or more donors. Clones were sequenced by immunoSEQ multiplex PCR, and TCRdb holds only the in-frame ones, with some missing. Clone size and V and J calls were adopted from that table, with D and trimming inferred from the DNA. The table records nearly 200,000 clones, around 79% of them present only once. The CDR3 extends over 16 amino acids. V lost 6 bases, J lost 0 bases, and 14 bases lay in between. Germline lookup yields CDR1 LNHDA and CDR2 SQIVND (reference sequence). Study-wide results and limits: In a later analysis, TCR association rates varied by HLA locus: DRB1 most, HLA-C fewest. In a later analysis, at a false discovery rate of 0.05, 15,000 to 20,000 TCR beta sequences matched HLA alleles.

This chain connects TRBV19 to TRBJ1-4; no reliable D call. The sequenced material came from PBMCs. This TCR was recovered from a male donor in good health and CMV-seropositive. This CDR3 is CASSDPTAATNEKLFF. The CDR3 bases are TGTGCCAGTAGCGACCCCACGGCGGCAACTAATGAAAAACTGTTTTTT. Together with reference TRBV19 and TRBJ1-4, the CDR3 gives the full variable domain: DGGITQSPKYLFRKEGQNVTLSCEQNLNHDAMYWYRQDPGQGLRLIYYSQIVNDFQKGDIAEGYSVSREKKESFPLTVTSAQKNPTAFYLCASSDPTAATNEKLFFGSGTQLSVL.